This record looks at one TCR beta chain sequence and its context. The junction and the germline gene differ at one end; a read error may be behind it. These data belong to a study of tumor and adjacent non-tumor tissue in lung cancer. The wider study: Histology: about twelve adenocarcinoma, a couple of squamous cell carcinoma, 1 small cell lung cancer.

Germline lookup yields CDR1 MNHNY and CDR2 SVGAGI (reference sequence). The CDR3 runs 13 residues. No cell sorting was done before RNA was extracted from the tissue. Between August and November 2014, newly diagnosed, chemotherapy-naive lung cancer patients underwent thoracic surgery in China. TCRbeta libraries were built with three rounds of nested PCR, modified from ARM-PCR. TCRdb re-called the multiplex PCR reads with MiXCR, one entry per CDR3 protein. The sample carries about 80,000 distinct CDR3 sequences, roughly 72% recorded once. This chain links TRBV6-6 with TRBJ1-1; no definite D call. The sequence derives from a middle-aged woman with non-small cell lung cancer. The material sequenced was lung tumor tissue. CDR3 sequence (DNA): TGTGCCAGCAGGCTAACAGATAACACTGAAGCTCTCTTT. This encodes CASRLTDNTEALF.